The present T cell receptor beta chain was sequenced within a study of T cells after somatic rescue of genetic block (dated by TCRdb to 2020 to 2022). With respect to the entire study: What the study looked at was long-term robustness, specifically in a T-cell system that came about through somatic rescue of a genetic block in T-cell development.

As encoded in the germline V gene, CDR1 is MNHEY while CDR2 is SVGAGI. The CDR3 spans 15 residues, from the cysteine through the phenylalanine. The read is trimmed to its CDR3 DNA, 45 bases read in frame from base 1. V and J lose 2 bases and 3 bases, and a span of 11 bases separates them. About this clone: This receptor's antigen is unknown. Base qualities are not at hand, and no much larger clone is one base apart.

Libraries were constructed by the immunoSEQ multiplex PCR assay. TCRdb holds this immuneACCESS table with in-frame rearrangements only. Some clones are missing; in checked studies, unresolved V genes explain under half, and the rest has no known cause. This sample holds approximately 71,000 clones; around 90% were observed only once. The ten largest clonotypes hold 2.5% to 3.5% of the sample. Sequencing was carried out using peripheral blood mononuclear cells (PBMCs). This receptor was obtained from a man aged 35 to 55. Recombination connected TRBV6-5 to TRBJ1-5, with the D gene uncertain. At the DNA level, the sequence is TGTGCCAGCAGTTACCGACCCAGTGCCAATCAGCCCCAGCATTTT. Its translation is CASSYRPSANQPQHF.